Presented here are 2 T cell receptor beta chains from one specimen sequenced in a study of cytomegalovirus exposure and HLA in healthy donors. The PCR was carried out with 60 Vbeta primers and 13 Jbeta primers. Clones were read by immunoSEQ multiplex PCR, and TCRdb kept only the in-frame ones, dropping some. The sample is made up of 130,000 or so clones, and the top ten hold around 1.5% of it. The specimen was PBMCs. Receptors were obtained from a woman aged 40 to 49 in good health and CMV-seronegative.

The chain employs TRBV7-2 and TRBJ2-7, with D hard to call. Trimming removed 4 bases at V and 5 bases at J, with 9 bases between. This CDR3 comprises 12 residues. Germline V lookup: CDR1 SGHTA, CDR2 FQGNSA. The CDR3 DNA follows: TGTGCCAGCAGCTCCTGGCCTGACGAGCAGTACTTC. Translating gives CASSSWPDEQYF.

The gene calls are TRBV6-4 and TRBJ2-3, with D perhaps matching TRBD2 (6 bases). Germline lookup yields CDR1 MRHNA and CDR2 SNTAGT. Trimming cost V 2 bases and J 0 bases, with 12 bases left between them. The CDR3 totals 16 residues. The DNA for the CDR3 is TGTGCCAGCAGTGACGGTGCGGGGAGTAGCACAGATACGCAGTATTTT. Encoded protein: CASSDGAGSSTDTQYF.